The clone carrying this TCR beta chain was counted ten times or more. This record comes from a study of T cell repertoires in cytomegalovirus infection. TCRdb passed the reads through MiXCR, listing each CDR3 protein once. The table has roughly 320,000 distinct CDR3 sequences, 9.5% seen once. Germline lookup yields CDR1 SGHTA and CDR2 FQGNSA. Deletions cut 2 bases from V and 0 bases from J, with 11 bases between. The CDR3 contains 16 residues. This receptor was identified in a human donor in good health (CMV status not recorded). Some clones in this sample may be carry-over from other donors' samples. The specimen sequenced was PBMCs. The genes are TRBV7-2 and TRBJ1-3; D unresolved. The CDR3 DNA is TGTGCCAGCAGCTTATCCTCGCAAGCCTCTGGAAACACCATATATTTT. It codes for CASSLSSQASGNTIYF. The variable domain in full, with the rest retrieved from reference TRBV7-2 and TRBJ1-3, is GAGVSQSPSNKVTEKGKDVELRCDPISGHTALYWYRQSLGQGLEFLIYFQGNSAPDKSGLPSDRFSAERTGGSVSTLTIQRTQQEDSAVYLCASSLSSQASGNTIYFGEGSWLTVV.